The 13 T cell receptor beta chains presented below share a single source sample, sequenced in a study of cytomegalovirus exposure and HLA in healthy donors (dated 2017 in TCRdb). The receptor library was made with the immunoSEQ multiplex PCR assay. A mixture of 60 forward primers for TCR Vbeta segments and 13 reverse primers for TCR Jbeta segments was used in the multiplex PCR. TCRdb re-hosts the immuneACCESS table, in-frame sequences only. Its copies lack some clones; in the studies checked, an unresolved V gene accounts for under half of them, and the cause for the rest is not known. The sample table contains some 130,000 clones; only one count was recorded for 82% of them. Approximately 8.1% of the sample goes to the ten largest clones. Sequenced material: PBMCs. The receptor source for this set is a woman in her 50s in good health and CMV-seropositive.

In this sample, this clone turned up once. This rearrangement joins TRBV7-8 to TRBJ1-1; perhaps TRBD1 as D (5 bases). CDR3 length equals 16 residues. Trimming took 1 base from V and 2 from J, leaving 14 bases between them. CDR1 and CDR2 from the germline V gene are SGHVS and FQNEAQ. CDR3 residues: CASSLGFRTQNTEAFF. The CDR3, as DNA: TGTGCCAGCAGCTTAGGATTCAGGACACAAAACACTGAAGCTTTCTTT.

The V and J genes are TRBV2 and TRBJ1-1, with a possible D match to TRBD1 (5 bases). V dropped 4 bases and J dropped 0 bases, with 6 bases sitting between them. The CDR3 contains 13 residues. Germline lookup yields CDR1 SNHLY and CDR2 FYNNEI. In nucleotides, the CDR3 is TGTGCCAGCAGTGGGGGCCTGAACACTGAAGCTTTCTTT. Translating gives CASSGGLNTEAFF.

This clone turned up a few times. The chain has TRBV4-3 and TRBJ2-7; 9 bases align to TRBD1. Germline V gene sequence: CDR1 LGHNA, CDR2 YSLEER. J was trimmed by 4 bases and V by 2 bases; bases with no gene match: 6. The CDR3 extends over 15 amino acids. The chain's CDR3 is CASSQPGQGFYEQYF. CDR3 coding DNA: TGCGCCAGCAGCCAACCGGGACAGGGTTTTTACGAGCAGTACTTC.

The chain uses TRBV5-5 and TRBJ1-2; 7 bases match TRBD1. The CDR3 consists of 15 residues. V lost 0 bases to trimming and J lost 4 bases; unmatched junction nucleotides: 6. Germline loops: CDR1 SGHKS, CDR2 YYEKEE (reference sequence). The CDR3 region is CASSLVHRGAYGYTF. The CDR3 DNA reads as TGTGCCAGCAGCTTGGTCCACAGGGGCGCCTATGGCTACACCTTC.

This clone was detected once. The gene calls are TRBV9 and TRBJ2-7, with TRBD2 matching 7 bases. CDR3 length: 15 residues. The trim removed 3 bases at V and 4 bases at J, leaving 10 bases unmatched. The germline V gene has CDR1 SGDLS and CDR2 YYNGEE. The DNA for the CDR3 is TGTGCCAGCAGCGCCCGGGACTACACTTATTACGAGCAGTACTTC. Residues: CASSARDYTYYEQYF. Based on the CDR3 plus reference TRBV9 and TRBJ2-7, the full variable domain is DSGVTQTPKHLITATGQRVTLRCSPRSGDLSVYWYQQSLDQGLQFLIQYYNGEERAKGNILERFSAQQFPDLHSELNLSSLELGDSALYFCASSARDYTYYEQYFGPGTRLTVT.

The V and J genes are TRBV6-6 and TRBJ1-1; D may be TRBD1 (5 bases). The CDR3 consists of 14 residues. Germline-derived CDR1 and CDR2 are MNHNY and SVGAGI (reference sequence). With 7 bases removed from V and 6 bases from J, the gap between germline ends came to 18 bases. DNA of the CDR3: TGTGCCAGCACGGGAGGGGCGAGTGTCGCTGAAGCTTTCTTT. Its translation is CASTGGASVAEAFF.

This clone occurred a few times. The CDR3 region has the DNA TGCGCCAGCAGCCCCGCGGGACAGGATCTTTTTATGAACACTGAAGCTTTCTTT. Translated: CASSPAGQDLFMNTEAFF. The chain is built from TRBV4-3 and TRBJ1-1; 8 nucleotides align to TRBD1. The ends lost 4 bases at V and 0 bases at J; junction bases unmatched: 13. CDR1 LGHNA and CDR2 YSLEER come from the germline V gene. The CDR3 loop spans 18 amino acids.

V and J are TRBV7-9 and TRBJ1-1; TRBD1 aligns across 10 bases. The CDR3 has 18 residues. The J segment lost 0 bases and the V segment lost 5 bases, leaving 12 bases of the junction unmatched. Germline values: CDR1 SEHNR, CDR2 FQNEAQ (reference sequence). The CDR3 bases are TGTGCCAGCAGCCAACACCGGGACAGGGGAGAATTGAACACTGAAGCTTTCTTT. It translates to CASSQHRDRGELNTEAFF.

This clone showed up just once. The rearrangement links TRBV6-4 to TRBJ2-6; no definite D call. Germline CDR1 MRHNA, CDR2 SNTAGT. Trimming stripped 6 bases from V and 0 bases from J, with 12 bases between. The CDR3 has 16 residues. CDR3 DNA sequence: TGTGCCAGCAGCCCCGAGAAACGCTCTGGGGCCAACGTCCTGACTTTC. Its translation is CASSPEKRSGANVLTF.

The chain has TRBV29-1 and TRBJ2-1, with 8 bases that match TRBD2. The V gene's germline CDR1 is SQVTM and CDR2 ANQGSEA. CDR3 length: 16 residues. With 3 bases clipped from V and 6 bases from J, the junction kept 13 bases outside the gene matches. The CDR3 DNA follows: TGCAGCGTTGATGCCACCGGGACTAGGGGGAGCAATGAGCAGTTCTTC. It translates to CSVDATGTRGSNEQFF.

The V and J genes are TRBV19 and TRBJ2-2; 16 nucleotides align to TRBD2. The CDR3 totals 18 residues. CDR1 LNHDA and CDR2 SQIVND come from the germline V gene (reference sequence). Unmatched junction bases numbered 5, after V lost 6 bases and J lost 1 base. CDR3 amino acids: CASRGLAGGVWNTGELFF. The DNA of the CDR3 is TGTGCCAGTAGGGGACTAGCGGGAGGGGTATGGAACACCGGGGAGCTGTTTTTT.

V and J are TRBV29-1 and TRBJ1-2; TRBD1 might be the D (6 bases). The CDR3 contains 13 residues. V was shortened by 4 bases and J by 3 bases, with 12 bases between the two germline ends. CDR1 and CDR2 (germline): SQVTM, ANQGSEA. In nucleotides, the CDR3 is TGCAGCGTTGCGTCAGGACAGTACTATGGCTACACCTTC. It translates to CSVASGQYYGYTF.

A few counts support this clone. The CDR3, as DNA: TGCGCCAGCAGCTTACAGGGGGCCGGGGTAGCGGGGGGGCCTTCAGAGACCCAGTACTTC. It yields the protein CASSLQGAGVAGGPSETQYF. The V call is TRBV5-1, the J call TRBJ2-5; TRBD2 agrees at 11 bases. V trimming: 2 bases; J trimming: 4 bases; junction bases outside the gene matches: 19. Germline lookup yields CDR1 SGHRS and CDR2 YFSETQ. This CDR3 is 20 amino acids long.